This T cell receptor (beta chain) was sequenced for a study of T cell repertoires in cytomegalovirus infection. On the study more broadly: Based on public TCR beta signatures, there were indications of CMV infection and of a matching HLA type.

In TCRdb, the reads were re-called with MiXCR into one record per CDR3 protein. The repertoire has some 480,000 distinct CDR3 sequences, around a third of them found once; the top ten carry roughly 15%. On this clonotype itself: Its antigen remains unidentified.

CDR1 and CDR2 from the germline V gene are DFQATT and SNEGSKA (reference sequence). The CDR3 sequence is 15 residues long. The trim removed 6 bases at V and 6 bases at J, leaving 9 bases unmatched. The rearrangement links TRBV20-1 to TRBJ2-1; TRBD2 agrees at 12 bases. The source was cultured PBMCs, collected from culture after CMV antigen stimulation. This receptor was taken from a human donor in good health (CMV status not recorded). Some clones in this sample may be carry-over from other donors' samples. CDR3 residues: CSAPALAGGRNEQFF. The CDR3, as DNA: TGCAGTGCACCGGCCCTAGCGGGAGGGCGCAATGAGCAGTTCTTC.